The sample holds a few counts of the clone carrying this TCR beta chain. What it recognizes is unknown. The sample originates from a study of cytomegalovirus exposure and HLA in healthy donors. The study's findings and limits: Later examination showed HLA-associated TCR beta chains had greater clonal expansion than equally common others. A later analysis reportedly identified an Asian-associated ancestry cluster as carrying fewer N-insertions than the roughly 670-donor mean. In a later analysis, across HLA loci, associated TCR counts were highest for DRB1, lowest for HLA-C.

With 60 Vbeta and 13 Jbeta primers, the PCR was carried out. Assay: immunoSEQ multiplex PCR; the TCRdb copy retains only in-frame clones and omits some. The table shows approximately 130,000 clones, with 8.5% to 9% occurring only once. As for the donors, each was a healthy bone marrow donor. The clonotype was recovered from a woman aged 40 to 55 in good health and CMV-seropositive. Sequences were obtained from PBMCs.

The DNA of the CDR3 is TGTGCCAGCAGCGTAGCTACAGGCACCGGGGAGCTGTTTTTT. This translates into CASSVATGTGELFF. The rearrangement uses TRBV9 and TRBJ2-2; a possible D gene is TRBD1 (5 bases). V lost 0 bases, J lost 4 bases, and 7 bases lay in between. Germline V gene data show CDR1 as SGDLS and CDR2 as YYNGEE. The CDR3 length is 14 residues.